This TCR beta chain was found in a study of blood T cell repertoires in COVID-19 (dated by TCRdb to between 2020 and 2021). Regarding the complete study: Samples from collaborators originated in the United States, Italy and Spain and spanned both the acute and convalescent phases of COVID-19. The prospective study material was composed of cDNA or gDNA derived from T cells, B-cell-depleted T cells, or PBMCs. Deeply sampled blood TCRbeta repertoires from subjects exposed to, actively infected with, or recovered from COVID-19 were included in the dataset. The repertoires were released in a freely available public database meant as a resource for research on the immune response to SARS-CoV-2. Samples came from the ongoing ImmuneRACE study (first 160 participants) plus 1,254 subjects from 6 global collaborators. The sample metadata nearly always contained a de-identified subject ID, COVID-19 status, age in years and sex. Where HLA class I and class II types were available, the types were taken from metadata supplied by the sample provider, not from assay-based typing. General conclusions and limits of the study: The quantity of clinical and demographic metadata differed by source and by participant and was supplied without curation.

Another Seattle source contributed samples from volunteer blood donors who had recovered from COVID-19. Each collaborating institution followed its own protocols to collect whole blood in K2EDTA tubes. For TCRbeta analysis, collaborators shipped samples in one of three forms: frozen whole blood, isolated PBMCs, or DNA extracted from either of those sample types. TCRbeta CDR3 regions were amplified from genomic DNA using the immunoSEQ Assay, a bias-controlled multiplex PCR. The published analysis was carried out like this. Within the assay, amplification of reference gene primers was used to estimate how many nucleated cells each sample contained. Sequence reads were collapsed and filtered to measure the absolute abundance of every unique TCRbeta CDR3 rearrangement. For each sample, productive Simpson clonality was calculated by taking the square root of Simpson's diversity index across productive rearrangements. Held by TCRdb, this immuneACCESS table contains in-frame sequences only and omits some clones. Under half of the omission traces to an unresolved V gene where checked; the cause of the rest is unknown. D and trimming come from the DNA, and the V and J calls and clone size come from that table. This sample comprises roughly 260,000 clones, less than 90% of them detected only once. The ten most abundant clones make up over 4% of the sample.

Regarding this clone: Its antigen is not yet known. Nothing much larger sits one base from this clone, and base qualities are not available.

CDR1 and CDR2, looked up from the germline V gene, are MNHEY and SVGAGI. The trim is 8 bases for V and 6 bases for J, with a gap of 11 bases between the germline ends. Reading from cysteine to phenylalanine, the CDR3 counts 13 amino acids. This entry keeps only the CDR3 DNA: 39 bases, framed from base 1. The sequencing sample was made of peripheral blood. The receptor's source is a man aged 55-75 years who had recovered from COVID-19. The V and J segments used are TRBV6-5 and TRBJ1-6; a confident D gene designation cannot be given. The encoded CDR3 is CASQRVGNSPLHF. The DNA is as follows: TGTGCCAGCCAGAGGGTAGGTAATTCACCCCTCCACTTT.